This entry describes one TCR beta chain. The antigen is unknown. The data derive from a study of graft-versus-host responses after intestinal transplantation. About the study: Multivisceral, liver-intestinal, or isolated intestinal grafts were transplanted into recipients. Study results and limitations: GvH clones were identified in recipient marrow, with some first appearing in ileum or blood. In patients with graft-donor T cell macrochimerism, allograft graft-versus-host to host-versus-graft clonal ratios were high.

Per germline, CDR1 LNHNV and CDR2 YYDKDF (reference sequence). The trim removed 5 bases at V and 5 bases at J, leaving 1 base unmatched. The CDR3 is made up of 14 amino acids. Measured with immunoSEQ multiplex PCR; TCRdb has only the in-frame clones, and not every one. The sample lists about 120,000 clones; roughly 95% were seen once. The source was unstimulated CD8+ T cells sorted from spleen or lymph node cells, collected before intestinal transplant. The chain couples TRBV15 to TRBJ2-1, with 12 positions matching TRBD2. This sequence was found in a human donor who received an intestinal transplant. The CDR3 DNA is TGTGCCACCAGCCGGACTAGCGGGAACAATGAGCAGTTCTTC. Translating gives CATSRTSGNNEQFF.